The 31 T cell receptor beta chains below come from one sample, sequenced in a study of human T cells and chemical hapten exposure. Noted time point: pre-sensitization, week 0. Indicated treatment: therapeutic diphenylcyclopropenone sensitization with weekly scalp DPC. One entry per CDR3 protein results from TCRdb running MiXCR on the RACE reads. The data contain 250,000 or so distinct CDR3 sequences, 7.5% to 9% of them singletons. Here the sequenced sample was whole blood, taken in connection with sensitization to the hapten diphenylcyclopropenone (DPC). The receptors come from a young man with alopecia areata. Some clones in this sample may be carry-over from other donors' samples.

The chain couples TRBV6-5 to TRBJ1-1, with D perhaps TRBD1 (5 bases). Germline lookup yields CDR1 MNHEY and CDR2 SVGAGI. V was cut by 6 bases and J by 0 bases, with 17 bases left in between. The CDR3 loop spans 16 amino acids. This CDR3 is CASSRGRQPMNTEAFF. CDR3 in DNA: TGTGCCAGCAGCCGTGGACGACAGCCCATGAACACTGAAGCTTTCTTT.

The chain carries TRBV6-5 and TRBJ1-6; 7 bases align to TRBD1. The CDR3 is 16 residues long. With V trimmed by 7 bases and J by 7 bases, 13 bases remained unmatched. Germline CDR1 and CDR2: MNHEY and SVGAGI. The CDR3 is CASTQGGGGYNSPLHF. CDR3 coding DNA: TGTGCCAGCACCCAAGGAGGGGGCGGATACAATTCACCCCTCCACTTT.

The chain employs TRBV5-1 and TRBJ2-5, with a possible D match to TRBD2 (6 bases). The CDR3 length is 14 residues. Per the germline V gene, CDR1 is SGHRS and CDR2 is YFSETQ. V was clipped by 3 bases and J by 3 bases, with 12 bases between them. The CDR3 nucleotides are TGCGCCAGCAGCTCCCCTAGCGCTGAAGAGACCCAGTACTTC. It translates to CASSSPSAEETQYF.

There are many counts of this clonotype. V usage is TRBV10-3 and J usage is TRBJ2-2; tentative D call: TRBD2 (6 bases). Germline V CDR1 and CDR2: ENHRY, SYGVKD. This CDR3 has 17 residues. Trimming shortened V by 10 bases and J by 2 bases, and 23 bases separated the two germline ends. The CDR3 protein is CASQIGGALSNTGELFF. As DNA, the CDR3 is TGTGCCAGCCAGATAGGCGGGGCTCTTTCCAACACCGGGGAGCTGTTTTTT.

This chain uses TRBV19 with TRBJ1-5; D is unresolved. V lost 8 bases, J lost 6 bases, and 14 bases lay in between. This CDR3 region has 13 residues. The germline V gene encodes CDR1 LNHDA and CDR2 SQIVND (reference sequence). CDR3 sequence: CASLSTLGQPQHF. DNA for the CDR3: TGTGCCAGTCTTTCAACGCTGGGTCAGCCCCAGCATTTT.

J is TRBJ2-1 and V is TRBV20-1, with D possibly matching TRBD2 (5 bases). Germline loops: CDR1 DFQATT, CDR2 SNEGSKA (reference sequence). The V gene lost 3 bases and the J gene lost 4 bases, with 13 bases spanning the gap. There are 14 residues in the CDR3. The CDR3 spells CSASSGSPYNEQFF. CDR3 DNA: TGCAGTGCTAGTTCGGGGTCACCTTACAATGAGCAGTTCTTC.

Ten or more counts support this clonotype. The rearrangement joins TRBV6-2 or TRBV6-3 to TRBJ2-5; 10 bases match TRBD1. There are 16 residues in the CDR3. The V gene end was trimmed by 0 bases and the J gene end by 3 bases; junction bases not matched to a gene: 4. The germline gives CDR1 MNHEY, CDR2 SVGEGT. DNA of the CDR3: TGTGCCAGCAGTTACTCGAAGGGGACAGGGGAAGAGACCCAGTACTTC. Its translation: CASSYSKGTGEETQYF.

This clonotype turned up a few times. This chain connects TRBV20-1 to TRBJ1-3, with D uncertain. With 0 bases removed from V and 3 bases from J, the gap between germline ends came to 12 bases. The germline V gene has CDR1 DFQATT and CDR2 SNEGSKA (reference sequence). There are 15 residues in the CDR3. The chain's CDR3 is CSARDLGLHGNTIYF. Here the CDR3 DNA reads TGCAGTGCTAGAGATCTAGGTCTGCATGGAAACACCATATATTTT.

This clonotype was detected only a few times. CDR3 DNA: TGTGCCAGCAGTTTCGGCAGATCGGGTTCCTATGGCTACACCTTC. It is translated as CASSFGRSGSYGYTF. The gene calls are TRBV12-3 or TRBV12-4 and TRBJ1-2; the D is unclear. The CDR3 spans 15 residues. The V gene lost 3 bases and the J gene lost 4 bases, with 15 bases spanning the gap.

This clonotype was detected many times. The chain links TRBV28 to TRBJ1-5; 7 nucleotides align to TRBD1. Per germline, CDR1 MDHEN and CDR2 SYDVKM. The CDR3 totals 14 residues. The J segment lost 3 bases and the V segment lost 7 bases, leaving 6 bases of the junction unmatched. The CDR3 sequence is CASKGTANNQPQHF. CDR3 coding DNA: TGTGCCAGCAAGGGGACAGCGAACAATCAGCCCCAGCATTTT.

The table lists this clonotype with a few counts. The gene calls are TRBV12-3 or TRBV12-4 and TRBJ2-6, with TRBD1 as a possible D gene (6 bases). CDR3 length: 17 residues. The V end lost 1 base, the J end lost 0 bases, and 10 bases lay between the germline ends. CDR3 in amino acids: CASSLVGHTSGANVLTF. The CDR3 nucleotides read TGTGCCAGCAGTTTAGTGGGACATACCTCTGGGGCCAACGTCCTGACTTTC.

The chain combines TRBV12-3 or TRBV12-4 with TRBJ1-5; D not resolved. The V end was cut by 3 bases, the J end by 0 bases, with 9 bases between. The CDR3 spans 15 residues. CDR3 region: CASSFWRDSNQPQHF. DNA for the CDR3: TGTGCCAGCAGTTTTTGGAGGGATAGCAATCAGCCCCAGCATTTT.

CDR3 in amino acids: CASSLLDDDYNEQFF. CDR3 bases: TGTGCCAGTAGTCTCTTAGACGACGACTACAATGAGCAGTTCTTC. J is TRBJ2-1 and V is TRBV19; D is unclear. Germline-derived CDR1 and CDR2 are LNHDA and SQIVND (reference sequence). There are 15 residues in the CDR3. Trimming removed 5 bases at V and 3 bases at J, with 14 bases between.

The table lists this clonotype with many counts. The CDR3 loop is CASSRDSYTGELFF. DNA of the CDR3: TGTGCCAGCAGCCGGGACAGCTACACCGGGGAGCTGTTTTTT. The chain links TRBV7-3 to TRBJ2-2; 7 bases fit TRBD1. CDR3 length: 14 amino acids. Germline V lookup: CDR1 SGHTA, CDR2 FQGTGA. The V segment lost 5 bases and the J segment 3 bases; nucleotides outside the gene matches: 3.

The V call is TRBV7-2, the J call TRBJ2-5, with 8 bases matching TRBD2. The CDR3 is 15 residues long. CDR1 SGHTA and CDR2 FQGNSA come from the germline V gene. The ends lost 5 bases at V and 4 bases at J; junction bases unmatched: 9. CDR3 sequence reads: CASSPRTSRAETQYF. In nucleotides, the CDR3 is TGTGCCAGCAGCCCGCGGACTAGCCGGGCAGAGACCCAGTACTTC.

This clonotype was picked up a small number of times. V usage is TRBV5-5 and J usage is TRBJ2-7; a weak D match, TRBD2 (5 bases). The germline V gene has CDR1 SGHKS and CDR2 YYEKEE (reference sequence). V shed 0 bases and J shed 3 bases, with 16 bases lying between them. This CDR3 is 16 amino acids long. The CDR3 loop is CASSLDFAGSSYEQYF. The CDR3 DNA sequence: TGTGCCAGCAGCTTGGACTTTGCGGGTTCCAGCTACGAGCAGTACTTC.

This clonotype was observed a few times. The J gene is TRBJ2-2, the V gene TRBV6-5; the D call may be TRBD1 or TRBD2 (5 bases each). This CDR3 comprises 13 residues. Germline V gene sequence: CDR1 MNHEY, CDR2 SVGAGI. V was trimmed by 5 bases and J by 7 bases, leaving 11 bases between them. CDR3 nucleotides: TGTGCCAGCAGTCCTGGGACGGTCGGGGAGCTGTTTTTT. This translates into CASSPGTVGELFF.

This clonotype was detected many times. The J gene is TRBJ2-2, the V gene TRBV5-1, with a tentative D call TRBD2 (5 bases). From germline, CDR1 is SGHRS and CDR2 YFSETQ. V lost 7 bases and J lost 1, with 8 bases in between. The length of the CDR3 is 13 residues. The CDR3 loop reads CASADLNTGELFF. CDR3 nucleotide sequence: TGCGCCAGCGCGGACTTGAACACCGGGGAGCTGTTTTTT.

This clonotype was seen a few times. This rearrangement joins TRBV5-1 to TRBJ2-7, with 12 bases lining up with TRBD1. After removal of 1 base from V and 3 bases from J, the junction contained 5 bases not matched to a gene. The CDR3 is made up of 16 amino acids. CDR1 is SGHRS and CDR2 is YFSETQ in the germline V gene. The CDR3 bases are TGCGCCAGCAGCTTGTCGGGGACAGGGGGCTTCTACGAGCAGTACTTC. Its protein product is CASSLSGTGGFYEQYF.

The genes are TRBV14 and TRBJ2-1, with 7 bases matching TRBD1. The CDR3 is made up of 15 amino acids. In germline, CDR1 is SGHDN, CDR2 FVKESK. Trimming took 3 bases from V and 4 from J; bases not matched to a gene: 6. CDR3 sequence: CASSHTGTAYNEQFF. Here the CDR3 DNA reads TGTGCCAGCAGCCATACCGGGACAGCTTACAATGAGCAGTTCTTC.

This clonotype came up a few times. The chain joins TRBV7-9 to TRBJ1-5; D gene ambiguous. The CDR3 consists of 14 residues. Trimming stripped 0 bases from V and 3 bases from J, with 6 bases between. Germline-derived CDR1 and CDR2 are SEHNR and FQNEAQ (reference sequence). The CDR3 is CASSLAAINQPQHF. In DNA form, the CDR3 reads TGTGCCAGCAGCTTAGCGGCCATCAATCAGCCCCAGCATTTT.

This clonotype has a handful of counts. V is TRBV7-2 and J is TRBJ2-2, with D uncertain. This CDR3 region has 12 residues. Deletions cut 1 base from V and 9 bases from J, with 6 bases between. Germline V CDR1 and CDR2: SGHTA, FQGNSA. DNA for the CDR3: TGTGCCAGCAGCTTAGACCGCCGGGAGCTGTTTTTT. Translating it yields CASSLDRRELFF. Based on the CDR3 plus reference TRBV7-2 and TRBJ2-2, the full variable domain is GAGVSQSPSNKVTEKGKDVELRCDPISGHTALYWYRQSLGQGLEFLIYFQGNSAPDKSGLPSDRFSAERTGGSVSTLTIQRTQQEDSAVYLCASSLDRRELFFGEGSRLTVL.

The chain couples TRBV9 to TRBJ2-4; 8 positions agree with TRBD1. The germline gives CDR1 SGDLS, CDR2 YYNGEE. CDR3 length: 15 amino acids. The junction had 5 bases not matched to a gene; V was cut back by 3 bases and J by 3 bases. The CDR3 coding sequence is TGTGCCAGCAGCGCTGGACAGGGTGACAAAAACATTCAGTACTTC. Translated: CASSAGQGDKNIQYF.

This clonotype appeared a few times. The genes are TRBV2 and TRBJ1-5, with TRBD1 as a possible D gene (6 bases). Germline V gene sequence: CDR1 SNHLY, CDR2 FYNNEI. This CDR3 spans 15 amino acids. V was pared by 3 bases and J by 2 bases, with 11 bases between. CDR3 residues: CASSEGGKGNQPQHF. The CDR3, as DNA: TGTGCCAGCAGTGAGGGGGGCAAAGGCAATCAGCCCCAGCATTTT.

The sample holds a few counts of this clonotype. This chain uses TRBV20-1 with TRBJ2-4; D ambiguous. The CDR3 has 15 amino acids. Per the germline V gene, CDR1 is DFQATT and CDR2 is SNEGSKA (reference sequence). Trimming took off 5 bases at V and 0 bases at J, with 14 bases between the two ends. CDR3 sequence reads: CSAAPRVLAKNIQYF. DNA for the CDR3: TGCAGTGCTGCCCCTAGGGTCCTAGCCAAAAACATTCAGTACTTC.

This clonotype occurred many times. The V call is TRBV19, the J call TRBJ2-5; tentatively, D is TRBD2 (7 bases). This CDR3 has 15 residues. V shed 9 bases and J shed 9 bases, with 26 bases lying between them. CDR1 is LNHDA, CDR2 SQIVND, per germline (reference sequence). The CDR3 reads CASRREAGAKRPQYF. CDR3 nucleotides: TGTGCCAGCAGACGGGAGGCAGGGGCGAAGAGACCCCAGTACTTC.

This clonotype was detected ten times or more. The chain couples TRBV9 to TRBJ2-3, with 15 bases fitting TRBD2. Germline V lookup: CDR1 SGDLS, CDR2 YYNGEE. After removal of 2 bases from V and 2 bases from J, the junction contained 3 bases not matched to a gene. The CDR3 length is 17 residues. The CDR3 DNA is TGTGCCAGCAGCGTGGGACTAGCGGGGGGAACCACAGATACGCAGTATTTT. Protein sequence: CASSVGLAGGTTDTQYF.

The CDR3 nucleotides read TGTGCCAGCAGTTCACGACAGGGGGCTGATCAGCCCCAGCATTTT. Translated: CASSSRQGADQPQHF. This chain links TRBV27 with TRBJ1-5; 10 bases are shared with TRBD1. The V and J ends lost 4 bases and 5 bases, in that order; junction bases with no gene match: 5. The CDR3 totals 15 residues. CDR1 is MNHEY, CDR2 SMNVEV, per germline (reference sequence).

The V call is TRBV27, the J call TRBJ2-3, with D possibly TRBD2 on 6 matching bases. Germline V lookup: CDR1 MNHEY, CDR2 SMNVEV (reference sequence). Between the trimmed V and J ends, which lost 4 bases and 6 bases, there was a span of 17 bases. The length of the CDR3 is 15 residues. Written as DNA, the CDR3 is TGTGCCAGCAGTTCGGCGGGGATGGGTACGGATACGCAGTATTTT. It yields the protein CASSSAGMGTDTQYF.

This clonotype was seen ten or more times. V gene TRBV7-9 combines with J gene TRBJ1-6, with D maybe TRBD1 (6 bases). Trimming pared 0 bases from V and 7 bases from J, leaving 13 bases between. Germline CDR1 reads SEHNR; CDR2 reads FQNEAQ (reference sequence). CDR3 size: 16 residues. CDR3 coding DNA: TGTGCCAGCAGCTTAGCGTCAGGGGCGTGGAATTCACCCCTCCACTTT. It is translated as CASSLASGAWNSPLHF.

The chain links TRBV29-1 to TRBJ2-7; tentatively, D is TRBD1 or TRBD2 (5 bases each). This CDR3 contains 15 residues. The V gene's germline CDR1 is SQVTM and CDR2 ANQGSEA. V was pared by 2 bases and J by 1 base, with 15 bases between. CDR3 residues: CSVEFFEGPSYEQYF. As DNA, the CDR3 is TGCAGCGTTGAATTCTTCGAGGGGCCTTCCTACGAGCAGTACTTC.